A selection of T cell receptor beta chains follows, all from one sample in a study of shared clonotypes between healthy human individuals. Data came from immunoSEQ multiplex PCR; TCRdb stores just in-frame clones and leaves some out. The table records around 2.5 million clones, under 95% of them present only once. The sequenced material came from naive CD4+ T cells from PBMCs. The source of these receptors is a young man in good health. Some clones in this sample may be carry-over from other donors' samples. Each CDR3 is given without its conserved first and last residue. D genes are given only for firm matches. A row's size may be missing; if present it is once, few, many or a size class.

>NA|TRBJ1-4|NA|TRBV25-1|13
ASRTADKPNEKLF
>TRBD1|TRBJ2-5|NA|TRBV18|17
ASSPLPDRGAVFQETQY
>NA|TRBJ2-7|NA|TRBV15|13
ATSRHTERGYEQY
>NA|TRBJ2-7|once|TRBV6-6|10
ASSFGAYEQY
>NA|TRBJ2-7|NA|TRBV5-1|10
ASSTDSNEQY
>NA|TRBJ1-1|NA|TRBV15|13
ATSRDRGLGTEAF
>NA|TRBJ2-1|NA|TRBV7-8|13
ASSRARGGPGEQF
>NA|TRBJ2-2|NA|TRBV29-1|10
SGRVYSGELF
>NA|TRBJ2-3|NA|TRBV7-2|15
ASSLVPTFESPDTQY
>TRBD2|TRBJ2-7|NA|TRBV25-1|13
ASTPAGGNPYEQY
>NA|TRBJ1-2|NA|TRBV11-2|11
ASSLSGWGGYT
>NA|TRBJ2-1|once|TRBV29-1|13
SVEAQRGFYNEQF
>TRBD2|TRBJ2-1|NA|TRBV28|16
ASSLYIRAGSSYNEQF
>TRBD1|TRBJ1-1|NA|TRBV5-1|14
ASSPTGDEFNTEAF
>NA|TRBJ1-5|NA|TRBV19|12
ASSPRTEGQPQH
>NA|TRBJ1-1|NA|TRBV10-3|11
ASSGQVNTEAF
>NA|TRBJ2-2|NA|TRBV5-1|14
ASSLALTANTGELF
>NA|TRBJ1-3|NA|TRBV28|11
ASTDLSGNTIY
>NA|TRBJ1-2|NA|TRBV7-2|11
ASSLGTRRGYT
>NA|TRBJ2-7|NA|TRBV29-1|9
SVNTAYEQY
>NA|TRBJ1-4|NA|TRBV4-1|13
ASTQGTAWSEKLF
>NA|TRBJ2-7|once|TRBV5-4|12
ASSSPRDSYEQY
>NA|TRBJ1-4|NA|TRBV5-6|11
ASSLLGNEKLF
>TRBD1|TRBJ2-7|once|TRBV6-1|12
ASTPTGGFYEQY
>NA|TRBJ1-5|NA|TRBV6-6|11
ASSYTAREPQH
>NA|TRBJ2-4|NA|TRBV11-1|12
ASSTSGKKNIQY
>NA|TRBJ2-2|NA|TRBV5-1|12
ASSDRDSTGELF
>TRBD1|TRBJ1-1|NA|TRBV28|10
ASSLLGGSAF
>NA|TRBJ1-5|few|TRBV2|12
ASSGLGKDQPQH